This T cell receptor (beta chain) is from a study of long-term antiretroviral therapy in people with HIV. Study context: The 2015 immediate-ART recommendation came about a decade after the earliest samples.

V was clipped by 2 bases and J by 5 bases, with 18 bases between them. Germline CDR1 and CDR2: LGHNT and FRNRAP. This CDR3 is built from 16 residues. A v3.0 immunoSEQ assay was performed at survey level. Only in-frame clones appear in the TCRdb table, and some are missing; sequencing was by immunoSEQ multiplex PCR. The table includes 20,000 to 25,000 clones, roughly 78% detected once. The genes are TRBV12-5 and TRBJ1-1, with unresolved D. This sample comprised unsorted PBMCs, obtained 1.2 years after starting antiretroviral therapy. This TCR was sampled from a middle-aged woman with HIV. CDR3 sequence reads: CASGLMRADVGTEAFF. DNA for the CDR3: TGTGCTAGTGGTTTGATGAGGGCCGATGTAGGGACTGAAGCTTTCTTT.